These 3 T cell receptor beta chains were sequenced from one sample in a study of blood T cells in healthy people across ages. A second PCR, run for roughly 6 to 11 cycles, used a sample-barcoded 5' primer plus a J-beta primer mix. TCRdb fed the 5' RACE reads into MiXCR, producing one record per CDR3 protein. Here the sample spans 1.5 million to 2 million distinct CDR3 sequences, 49% being singletons. The source material was blood. These receptors were collected from a woman in her thirties or forties in good health.

The chain joins TRBV15 to TRBJ2-1; 12 bases agree with TRBD2. Trimming at V came to 0 bases and at J to 6 bases, leaving 6 bases not matched to a gene. CDR1 and CDR2 (germline): LNHNV, YYDKDF (reference sequence). The CDR3 sequence is 17 residues long. CDR3 nucleotides: TGTGCCACCAGCAGAGAAGGGAGACTAGCGGGGGTCAATGAGCAGTTCTTC. Amino acids: CATSREGRLAGVNEQFF. Combining the CDR3 with reference TRBV15 and TRBJ2-1 gives the whole variable domain DAMVIQNPRYQVTQFGKPVTLSCSQTLNHNVMYWYQQKSSQAPKLLFHYYDKDFNNEADTPDNFQSRRPNTSFCFLDIRSPGLGDTAMYLCATSREGRLAGVNEQFFGPGTRLTVL.

The rearrangement links TRBV20-1 to TRBJ2-7; 12 bases are shared with TRBD2. V gave up 4 bases and J gave up 3 bases; unmatched junction bases: 7. The CDR3 extends over 15 amino acids. The germline V gene has CDR1 DFQATT and CDR2 SNEGSKA (reference sequence). This CDR3 reads CSATGTSGGNYEQYF. In nucleotides, the CDR3 is TGCAGTGCTACCGGTACTAGCGGGGGGAACTACGAGCAGTACTTC.

The rearrangement links TRBV12-3 or TRBV12-4 to TRBJ1-4; TRBD1 aligns across 8 bases. This CDR3 contains 14 residues. The junction had 6 bases not matched to a gene; V was cut back by 5 bases and J by 7 bases. The chain's CDR3 is CASSTGTGFEKLFF. The CDR3 nucleotides read TGTGCCAGCAGTACCGGGACAGGCTTTGAAAAACTGTTTTTT.